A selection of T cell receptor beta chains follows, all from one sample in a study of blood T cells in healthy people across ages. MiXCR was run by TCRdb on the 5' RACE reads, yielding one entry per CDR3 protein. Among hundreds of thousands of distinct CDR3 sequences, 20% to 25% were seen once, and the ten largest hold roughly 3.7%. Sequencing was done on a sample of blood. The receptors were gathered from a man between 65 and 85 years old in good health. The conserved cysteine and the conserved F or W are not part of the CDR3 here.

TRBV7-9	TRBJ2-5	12	ASSLYSPQETQY
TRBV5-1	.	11	ASSPQGEYEQF
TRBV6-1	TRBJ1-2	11	ASSEQGRNDYT
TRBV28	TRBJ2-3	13	ASSFSTGGMVTQY
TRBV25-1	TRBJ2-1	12	ASRGTETYNEQF
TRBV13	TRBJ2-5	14	ASSLGLREVQETQY
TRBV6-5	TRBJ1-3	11	ASKSASGNTIY
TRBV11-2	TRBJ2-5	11	ASSTGRKETQY
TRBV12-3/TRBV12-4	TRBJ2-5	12	ASSLLLAGETQY
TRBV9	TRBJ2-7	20	ASSVGGGTGTGDIVSDYEQY
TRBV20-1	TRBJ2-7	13	SARDSGRPAYEQY
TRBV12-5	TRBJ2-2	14	ASGLVSGGPAGELF
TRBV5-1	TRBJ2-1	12	ASSLGQGANEQF
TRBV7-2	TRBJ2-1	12	VSSLARRGDEQF
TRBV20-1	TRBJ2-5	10	SAPGLAVDQY
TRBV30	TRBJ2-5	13	AWSIRGWKQETQY
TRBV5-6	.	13	ASSLALPWGNEQF
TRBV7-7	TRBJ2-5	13	ASSFYGLEGETQY
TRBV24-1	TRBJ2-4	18	ATRAEGASGYTLAKNIQY
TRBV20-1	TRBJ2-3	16	SARDLRGRGVVTDTQY
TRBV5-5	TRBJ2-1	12	ASSLRAGGNEQF
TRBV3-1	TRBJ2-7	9	ASSQWYEQY
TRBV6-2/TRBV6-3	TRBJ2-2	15	ASSYSLREGPTGELF
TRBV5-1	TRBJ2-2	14	ASSLIGGSLYGELF
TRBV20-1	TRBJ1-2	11	SARDLAGRGYT
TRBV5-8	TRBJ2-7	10	ASSWRGAVQY